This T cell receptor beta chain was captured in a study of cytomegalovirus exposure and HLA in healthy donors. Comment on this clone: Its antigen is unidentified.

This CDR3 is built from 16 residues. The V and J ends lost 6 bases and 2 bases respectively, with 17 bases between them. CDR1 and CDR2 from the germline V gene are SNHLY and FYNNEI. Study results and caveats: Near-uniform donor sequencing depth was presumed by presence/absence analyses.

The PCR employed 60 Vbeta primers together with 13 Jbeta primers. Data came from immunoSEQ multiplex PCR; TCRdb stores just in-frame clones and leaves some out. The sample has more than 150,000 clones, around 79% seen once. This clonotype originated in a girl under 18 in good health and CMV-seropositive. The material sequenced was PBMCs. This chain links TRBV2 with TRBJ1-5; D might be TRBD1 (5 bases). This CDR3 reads CASRLASGSRNQPQHF. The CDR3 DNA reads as TGTGCCAGCAGACTCGCTTCAGGGTCGCGCAATCAGCCCCAGCATTTT.